This is a list of T cell receptor beta chains from one sample in a study of cytomegalovirus exposure and HLA in healthy donors. The table came from immunoSEQ multiplex PCR; TCRdb's copy has only in-frame clones and leaves some out. The sample records about 160,000 clones, around 80% being singletons. Sequenced sample: PBMCs. The origin of the receptors is a male donor in good health and CMV-seropositive. The CDR3 runs from the conserved cysteine through the conserved F or W.

TRBV28	TRBJ2-7	CASSSRTGGVYEQYF
TRBV5-1	TRBJ2-3	CASRGGAGTDTQYF
TRBV7-9	TRBJ1-3	CASRQQGEGNTIYF
TRBV6-5	TRBJ2-1	CASSSTSSSYNEQFF
TRBV12-5	TRBJ2-2	CASGLTGTGELFF
TRBV7-3	TRBJ2-1	CASSHGGEQFF
TRBV27	TRBJ2-1	CASSPGVSRFYNEQFF
TRBV28	TRBJ2-1	CASSLSSGVRINEQFF
TRBV7-6	TRBJ2-7	CASSPGTLPYEQYF
TRBV19	TRBJ1-1	CASSMEGTALMRTEAFF
TRBV11-3	TRBJ1-1	CASSQRSPEAFF
TRBV18	TRBJ2-2	CASSLASGKQRLSGELFF
TRBV11-3	TRBJ1-2	CASSLGDRENYGYTF
TRBV5-4	TRBJ2-7	CASSLPAGGYEQYF
TRBV28	TRBJ2-7	CASSSENWARYEQYF
TRBV28	TRBJ2-7	CASSLSGFTLYEQYF
TRBV9	TRBJ2-1	CASSARFSSSYNEQFF